The TCR beta chain under discussion was sequenced for a study of blood T cell repertoires in COVID-19. In the study overall: The United States, Italy and Spain provided the acute and convalescent COVID-19 samples. T cells, B-cell-depleted T cells, or PBMCs supplied cDNA or gDNA.

Germline CDR1 reads KGHDR; CDR2 reads SFDVKD. CDR3 size: 16 residues. Trimming left V 2 bases short and J 10 bases short, with 17 bases between. Methods used by the authors: Counts of nucleated cells, estimated from reference gene primer amplification, were obtained. This table comes from immunoSEQ multiplex PCR, and its TCRdb copy is limited to in-frame clones, with some not included. V and J calls and clone size are as listed in that table; D and trimming were resolved from the DNA. Counted here are some 200,000 clones, about four fifths occurring once; the ten biggest clones make up around 6.5%. Material: peripheral blood. V gene TRBV24-1 combines with J gene TRBJ1-6; D gene unclear. This TCR came from a woman aged 40 to 50 with acute or convalescent COVID-19. In nucleotides, the CDR3 is TGTGCCACCAGTGATTCCAAATCCGGGGTAGGATCACCCCTCCACTTT. Encoded protein: CATSDSKSGVGSPLHF.